These 15 T cell receptor beta chains were all obtained from the same sample, sequenced in a study of CD8+CD57+ T cells in acquired aplastic anemia (dated by TCRdb to 2016 to 2019). Sequencing was performed on an Illumina HiSeq 2000. Genomic DNA served as template for TCR beta VDJ combination and CDR3 sequence profiling. The public reads were quality trimmed at Q25 with fastp and then assembled into clones with MiXCR by TCRdb, keeping productive beta chains. Every entry covers one CDR3 protein and lists the most common genes and DNA from its rows. This sample comprises around 430,000 distinct CDR3 sequences, around 32% of them detected only once. Clones ranked in the top ten supply around 0.82% of the sample. Patients chosen for sequencing had shown expansion of CD8+CD57+ cells by flow cytometry. The sample was sorted CD4+, CD8+, or CD8+CD57+ T cells (not recorded which) from PBMCs. Receptors were obtained from a human donor with aplastic anemia.

V gene TRBV7-3 combines with J gene TRBJ1-5; tentatively, D is TRBD1 (6 bases). The CDR3 is 18 residues long. From germline, CDR1 is SGHTA and CDR2 FQGTGA. Trimming removed 5 bases at V and 2 bases at J, with 22 bases between. CDR3 sequence (DNA): TGTGCCAGCAGCCGGGGGGCTTCGGTCATATTAGGCAATCAGCCCCAGCATTTT. It is translated as CASSRGASVILGNQPQHF. Together with reference TRBV7-3 and TRBJ1-5, the CDR3 gives the full variable domain: GAGVSQTPSNKVTEKGKYVELRCDPISGHTALYWYRQSLGQGPEFLIYFQGTGAADDSGLPNDRFFAVRPEGSVSTLKIQRTERGDSAVYLCASSRGASVILGNQPQHFGDGTRLSIL.

V usage is TRBV10-3 and J usage is TRBJ1-3; D gene ambiguous. Germline values: CDR1 ENHRY, CDR2 SYGVKD. The CDR3 is 14 residues long. Trimming took off 10 bases at V and 4 bases at J, with 17 bases between the two ends. As DNA, the CDR3 is TGTGCCAGCAATCCGGCCGCTTCAGGAAACACCATATATTTT. Its protein is CASNPAASGNTIYF.

The gene calls are TRBV24-1 and TRBJ2-3; 9 positions agree with TRBD2. Germline CDR1 is KGHDR and CDR2 is SFDVKD. The V segment lost 11 bases and the J segment 5 bases; nucleotides outside the gene matches: 16. The CDR3 is 16 amino acids. The CDR3 nucleotides are TGTGCCAGCGGCCAAGTGCTAGCGGGGACGGTAGATACGCAGTATTTT. Protein sequence: CASGQVLAGTVDTQYF.

The rearrangement links TRBV6-1 to TRBJ2-7, with TRBD2 matching over 14 bases. The V segment lost 7 bases and the J segment 4 bases; nucleotides outside the gene matches: 6. This CDR3 contains 15 residues. Germline CDR1 MNHNS, CDR2 SASEGT. Here the CDR3 reads CASNSTSGRVYEQYF. DNA for the CDR3: TGTGCCAGCAACTCGACTAGCGGGAGGGTTTACGAGCAGTACTTC.

This clonotype was detected a few times. Here the CDR3 reads CASTPRRETNEKLFF. In nucleotides, the CDR3 is TGTGCCAGCACCCCGAGGCGGGAAACTAATGAAAAACTGTTTTTT. This chain uses TRBV2 with TRBJ1-4; D remains ambiguous. V lost 7 bases, J lost 1 base, and 13 bases lay in between. Germline V gene data show CDR1 as SNHLY and CDR2 as FYNNEI. The CDR3 has 15 amino acids.

The chain combines TRBV29-1 with TRBJ1-2, with D unclear. Between the trimmed V and J ends, which lost 4 bases and 3 bases, there was a span of 9 bases. This CDR3 is built from 12 residues. Germline lookup yields CDR1 SQVTM and CDR2 ANQGSEA. The CDR3 DNA follows: TGCAGCGTTGGTGGGCAGGACTATGGCTACACCTTC. This codes for CSVGGQDYGYTF.

The chain has TRBV7-9 and TRBJ2-1, with 7 bases matching TRBD1. The CDR3 contains 13 residues. V was pared by 5 bases and J by 8 bases, with 6 bases of the junction left unmatched. Germline V gene lookup returns CDR1 SEHNR and CDR2 FQNEAQ (reference sequence). This chain's CDR3 is CASSLDRRDEQFF. CDR3 DNA sequence: TGTGCCAGCAGCCTGGACAGGCGGGATGAGCAGTTCTTC.

Many counts were recorded for this clonotype. J is TRBJ1-5 and V is TRBV12-3 or TRBV12-4; 9 bases are a match to TRBD1. The CDR3 is 14 residues long. V was pared by 5 bases and J by 3 bases, with 2 bases of the junction left unmatched. CDR3 bases: TGTGCCAGCAGTGGGACAGGGAACAATCAGCCCCAGCATTTT. Translating it yields CASSGTGNNQPQHF.

This clonotype was observed a handful of times. J is TRBJ2-3 and V is TRBV20-1; maybe TRBD2 (6 bases). This CDR3 spans 15 amino acids. Germline-derived CDR1 and CDR2 are DFQATT and SNEGSKA (reference sequence). Trimming took 3 bases from V and 7 from J, leaving 20 bases between them. The CDR3 sequence: CSAREEGRASYTQYF. The CDR3 DNA reads as TGCAGTGCTAGGGAGGAGGGTCGGGCCTCGTATACGCAGTATTTT.

Only a few counts were recorded for this clonotype. The J gene is TRBJ2-7, the V gene TRBV14, with D possibly being TRBD2 (6 bases). Trimming left V 1 base short and J 5 bases short, with 15 bases between. The CDR3 totals 15 residues. Germline-derived CDR1 and CDR2 are SGHDN and FVKESK. Here the CDR3 reads CASSQVWWRGHEQYF. The DNA of the CDR3 is TGTGCCAGCAGCCAAGTATGGTGGAGGGGCCACGAGCAGTACTTC.

This clonotype was recorded at least ten times. The chain recombines TRBV15 with TRBJ1-1; 8 bases align to TRBD1. V lost 3 bases and J lost 4; bases outside the gene matches: 7. CDR1 and CDR2 (germline): LNHNV, YYDKDF (reference sequence). The CDR3 is 15 residues long. The DNA for the CDR3 is TGTGCCACCAGCAGCTCAGGGGGCGGATTCACTGAAGCTTTCTTT. The encoded protein is CATSSSGGGFTEAFF.

This clonotype was recorded many times. The genes are TRBV10-3 and TRBJ1-5, with D possibly TRBD1 on 6 matching bases. The CDR3 has 15 amino acids. Trimming took 1 base from V and 1 from J, leaving 8 bases between them. Germline CDR1 is ENHRY and CDR2 is SYGVKD. CDR3 sequence (DNA): TGTGCCATCAGTGAGTATACAGGGAGCAATCAGCCCCAGCATTTT. It encodes CAISEYTGSNQPQHF.

In its sample, this clonotype was seen many times. The chain joins TRBV7-9 to TRBJ1-6; D gene unclear. Germline V gene sequence: CDR1 SEHNR, CDR2 FQNEAQ (reference sequence). This CDR3 has 13 amino acids. Trimming took off 2 bases at V and 15 bases at J, with 14 bases between the two ends. DNA for the CDR3: TGTGCCAGCAGCTTAAGGTTCGAGCCACTCCTCCACTTT. It codes for CASSLRFEPLLHF.

This clonotype showed up many times. V gene TRBV7-9 combines with J gene TRBJ2-3; 15 nucleotides align to TRBD2. The V and J ends lost 5 bases and 2 bases, in that order; junction bases with no gene match: 5. This CDR3 contains 17 residues. Germline CDR1 and CDR2: SEHNR and FQNEAQ (reference sequence). The CDR3 DNA sequence: TGTGCCAGCAGCCCCGGACTAGCGGGAGGGCACACAGATACGCAGTATTTT. It encodes CASSPGLAGGHTDTQYF. The full variable domain, in which reference TRBV7-9 and TRBJ2-3 provide the parts outside the CDR3, is DTGVSQNPRHKITKRGQNVTFRCDPISEHNRLYWYRQTLGQGPEFLTYFQNEAQLEKSRLLSDRFSAERPKGSFSTLEIQRTEQGDSAMYLCASSPGLAGGHTDTQYFGPGTRLTVL.

This chain joins TRBV6-5 and TRBJ1-6; 8 nucleotides align to TRBD1. CDR1 MNHEY and CDR2 SVGAGI come from the germline V gene. The CDR3 has 15 residues. V was pared by 4 bases and J by 8 bases, with 7 bases of the junction left unmatched. The CDR3 spells CASSSRTGFDSPLHF. The CDR3 region has the DNA TGTGCCAGCAGTTCAAGGACAGGGTTTGATTCACCCCTCCACTTT.